A selection of T cell receptor beta chains follows, all from one sample in a study of response to subunit inactivated influenza vaccine. Using its own MiXCR run on the RT-PCR reads, TCRdb lists one record per CDR3 protein. The data show around 790,000 distinct CDR3 sequences, with around 21% seen just once and roughly 10% held by the top ten. Sequencing used PBMCs from blood, obtained roughly 5 days after vaccination. The source of these receptors is a man aged 50-60 years who received an inactivated influenza vaccine. The CDR3 runs from the conserved cysteine through the conserved F or W. A D gene is named only where the DNA matches it firmly. Expanded clones are given a class, and other clones once, few, many or no size at all.

CASSLGPTVPYNEQFF,TGTGCCAGCAGTTTAGGACCGACAGTTCCCTACAATGAGCAGTTCTTC,TRBJ2-1,.,16,TRBV28,few
CSARQVQTYEQYF,TGCAGTGCTAGACAGGTCCAAACCTACGAGCAGTACTTC,TRBJ2-7,.,13,TRBV20-1,.
CASSRIAGVTDTQYF,TGCGCCAGCAGCCGAATAGCGGGGGTTACAGATACGCAGTATTTT,TRBJ2-3,TRBD2,15,TRBV4-3,few
CASSRDSTAYEKLFF,TGTGCCAGCAGCCGCGATTCCACGGCGTATGAAAAACTGTTTTTT,TRBJ1-4,.,15,TRBV5-5,few
CATSRDPGAYEQYF,TGTGCCACCAGCAGAGATCCCGGAGCCTACGAGCAGTACTTC,TRBJ2-7,.,14,TRBV15,few
CASSADWVSYNEQFF,TGTGCCAGCAGTGCAGACTGGGTTTCCTACAATGAGCAGTTCTTC,TRBJ2-1,.,15,TRBV2,few
CASSQELWTDSYEQYF,TGCGCCAGCAGCCAAGAACTGTGGACCGACTCCTACGAGCAGTACTTC,TRBJ2-7,.,16,TRBV4-3,.
CASSSYGTNTGELFF,TGCGCCAGCAGTTCCTACGGGACAAACACCGGGGAGCTGTTTTTT,TRBJ2-2,.,15,TRBV10-2,few
CASSLQGRSGTEAFF,TGTGCCAGCAGCTTACAGGGGCGGTCGGGCACTGAAGCTTTCTTT,TRBJ1-1,.,15,TRBV7-9,.
CSARIGGPELFF,TGCAGTGCCAGAATAGGCGGTCCGGAACTGTTTTTT,TRBJ1-4,.,12,TRBV20-1,.
CASSSVAAFEQYF,TGTGCCAGCAGTAGTGTGGCGGCCTTCGAGCAGTACTTC,TRBJ2-7,.,13,TRBV2,.
CASSPLPGEQYF,TGTGCCAGCAGTCCCCTCCCTGGCGAGCAGTACTTC,TRBJ2-7,.,12,TRBV28,.
CASRPGLAGGPEKFF,TGTGCCAGCAGACCGGGACTAGCGGGAGGGCCTGAAAAGTTCTTC,TRBJ2-1,TRBD2,15,TRBV12-3/TRBV12-4,.
CASSQGTGAYNSPLHF,TGCGCCAGCAGCCAAGGGACAGGAGCCTATAATTCACCCCTCCACTTT,TRBJ1-6,TRBD1,16,TRBV5-1,.
CAIREPYSSEYEQYF,TGTGCCATCAGGGAGCCTTACAGCTCAGAATACGAGCAGTACTTC,TRBJ2-7,.,15,TRBV10-3,.
CASSQVLSWELFF,TGCGCCAGCAGCCAAGTGCTATCTTGGGAGCTGTTTTTT,TRBJ2-2,.,13,TRBV4-1,.
CSAFRGSFNEQFF,TGCAGTGCTTTTCGGGGGTCGTTCAATGAGCAGTTCTTC,TRBJ2-1,.,13,TRBV20-1,few
CSARGDRVPNEQYF,TGCAGTGCTAGGGGGGACAGGGTTCCTAACGAGCAGTACTTC,TRBJ2-7,TRBD1,14,TRBV20-1,few
CASSNSGNTGELFF,TGTGCCAGCAGTAATTCGGGGAACACCGGGGAGCTGTTTTTT,TRBJ2-2,.,14,TRBV2,.
CASSPEAGAYNEQFF,TGTGCCAGCAGCCCAGAGGCGGGAGCTTACAATGAGCAGTTCTTC,TRBJ2-1,TRBD2,15,TRBV12-3/TRBV12-4,.
CASSYGRYNEQFF,TGTGCCAGCAGTTACGGCAGGTACAATGAGCAGTTCTTC,TRBJ2-1,.,13,TRBV6-6,many
CASSQTEAGSNEQFF,TGTGCCAGCAGCCAAACTGAGGCCGGGAGCAATGAGCAGTTCTTC,TRBJ2-1,.,15,TRBV4-2,few
CSVEGTDEAFF,TGCAGCGTTGAAGGGACGGATGAAGCTTTCTTT,TRBJ1-1,.,11,TRBV29-1,few
CASSHQTLEQYF,TGTGCCAGCAGCCACCAAACATTGGAGCAGTATTTT,TRBJ2-3,.,12,TRBV7-2,many
CASSQDNSRKNYGYTF,TGTGCCAGCAGCCAAGATAATTCGCGCAAAAACTATGGCTACACCTTC,TRBJ1-2,.,16,TRBV4-2,.
CASSLDPSGVSYEQYF,TGCGCCAGCAGCTTGGACCCTAGCGGCGTATCCTACGAGCAGTACTTC,TRBJ2-7,TRBD2,16,TRBV5-1,.
CASSDDGTVNSPLHF,TGTGCCAGCAGCGACGACGGGACGGTGAATTCACCCCTCCACTTT,TRBJ1-6,.,15,TRBV9,.
CASSDRLRSTDTQYF,TGTGCCAGCAGCGACCGACTTAGGAGCACAGATACGCAGTATTTT,TRBJ2-3,.,15,TRBV2,.
CASHVRGAPTGELFF,TGTGCCAGTCATGTCCGGGGGGCGCCCACCGGGGAGCTGTTTTTT,TRBJ2-2,.,15,TRBV6-2/TRBV6-3,.
CASSQAGQGFHGYTF,TGCGCCAGCAGCCAAGCGGGACAGGGATTTCATGGCTACACCTTC,TRBJ1-2,TRBD1,15,TRBV4-1,few
CASSAGLENTEAFF,TGTGCCAGCAGCGCAGGGTTAGAGAACACTGAAGCTTTCTTT,TRBJ1-1,.,14,TRBV9,.
CSVEWTSGFTSYNEQFF,TGCAGCGTAGAGTGGACTAGCGGTTTCACCTCCTACAATGAGCAGTTCTTC,TRBJ2-1,TRBD2,17,TRBV29-1,many
CASSSSGGDTEAFF,TGTGCCAGCTCATCGAGTGGGGGAGACACTGAAGCTTTCTTT,TRBJ1-1,.,14,TRBV18,few
CASSGQGSTETQYF,TGTGCCAGCAGTGGACAGGGTAGTACGGAGACCCAGTACTTC,TRBJ2-5,TRBD1,14,TRBV12-3/TRBV12-4,many
CASSLVPTSGISYEQYF,TGCGCCAGCAGCTTGGTACCGACTAGCGGCATCTCCTACGAGCAGTACTTC,TRBJ2-7,TRBD2,17,TRBV5-1,.
CATSDRPGLSGEQYF,TGTGCCACCAGTGACCGACCGGGGCTGAGTGGTGAGCAGTACTTC,TRBJ2-7,.,15,TRBV24-1,.
CASSSLTSGTVGELFF,TGTGCCAGCAGCTCTCTTACTAGCGGGACCGTCGGGGAGCTGTTTTTT,TRBJ2-2,TRBD2,16,TRBV11-2,.
CASSLGGTPNF,TGTGCCAGCAGCTTAGGTGGGACACCTAACTTC,TRBJ2-7,.,11,TRBV7-8,.
CASSFNRGQSYEQYF,TGTGCCAGCAGCTTCAACAGGGGACAATCCTACGAGCAGTACTTC,TRBJ2-7,TRBD1,15,TRBV5-5,few
CASRDLRLPTSDTQYF,TGTGCCAGCAGGGACCTTAGGCTTCCAACCTCAGATACGCAGTATTTT,TRBJ2-3,.,16,TRBV6-2/TRBV6-3,few
CASSQNDLRTGSPEQYF,TGCGCCAGCAGCCAGAACGACCTCAGGACAGGGTCCCCCGAGCAGTACTTC,TRBJ2-7,TRBD1,17,TRBV4-1,few
CSWPGIYEQYF,TGCAGTTGGCCAGGGATATACGAGCAGTACTTC,TRBJ2-7,.,11,TRBV20-1,.
CASSLGRGGQGVEQYF,TGTGCCAGCAGCTTAGGGCGTGGAGGACAGGGGGTGGAGCAGTACTTC,TRBJ2-7,TRBD1,16,TRBV7-2,few
CASSLDTAVLQYF,TGTGCCAGCAGTTTAGATACAGCGGTCCTTCAGTATTTT,TRBJ2-3,.,13,TRBV12-3/TRBV12-4,few
CSAREHDFRDEQYF,TGCAGTGCTAGAGAGCACGACTTCCGCGACGAGCAGTACTTC,TRBJ2-7,.,14,TRBV20-1,.
CASSLAGGSENEQFF,TGTGCCAGCAGTTTAGCAGGGGGTTCGGAGAATGAGCAGTTCTTC,TRBJ2-1,.,15,TRBV12-3/TRBV12-4,many
CASSRSDRGDEKLFF,TGTGCCAGCAGTCGATCGGACAGGGGCGATGAAAAACTGTTTTTT,TRBJ1-4,TRBD1,15,TRBV6-2/TRBV6-3,.
CASSFTAETQYF,TGTGCCAGCAGTTTCACAGCGGAGACCCAGTACTTC,TRBJ2-5,.,12,TRBV12-3/TRBV12-4,few
CASKPVADRSYEQYF,TGTGCCAGCAAACCGGTAGCGGACCGCTCCTACGAGCAGTACTTC,TRBJ2-7,.,15,TRBV27,.
CAGRLVPGELFF,TGTGCCGGGCGTTTGGTTCCCGGGGAGCTGTTTTTT,TRBJ2-2,.,12,TRBV12-3/TRBV12-4,.
CATSFVSRDNEQFF,TGTGCCACCTCCTTTGTGAGCAGGGACAATGAGCAGTTCTTC,TRBJ2-1,.,14,TRBV28,.
CASRAAGTGGLRSYNEQFF,TGTGCCAGCAGAGCAGCCGGGACAGGGGGCTTGAGGTCCTACAATGAGCAGTTCTTC,TRBJ2-1,TRBD1,19,TRBV6-1,few
CSAPVRDRGYEQYF,TGCAGTGCTCCAGTCCGCGACAGGGGTTACGAGCAGTACTTC,TRBJ2-7,TRBD1,14,TRBV20-1,.
CASSVNAGAHSYEQYF,TGTGCCAGCAGCGTAAACGCGGGAGCCCACTCCTACGAGCAGTACTTC,TRBJ2-7,TRBD2,16,TRBV9,few
CASRRDRGGLYEQYF,TGCGCCAGCAGACGAGACAGGGGAGGCCTCTACGAGCAGTACTTC,TRBJ2-7,TRBD1,15,TRBV5-1,.
CASRSSGGSYEQYF,TGTGCCAGCAGGTCTAGCGGGGGATCCTACGAGCAGTACTTC,TRBJ2-7,TRBD2,14,TRBV6-2/TRBV6-3,few
CASSQDISRGYEQYF,TGCGCCAGCAGCCAAGATATCTCCAGGGGTTACGAGCAGTACTTC,TRBJ2-7,.,15,TRBV4-3,.
CASSLAWFRYNEQFF,TGTGCCAGCAGCTTAGCCTGGTTTCGGTACAATGAGCAGTTCTTC,TRBJ2-1,.,15,TRBV7-2,few
CASSSRTDEQYF,TGTGCCAGCAGCTCCCGGACTGACGAGCAGTACTTC,TRBJ2-7,.,12,TRBV5-5,.
CASSTHKDEQYF,TGTGCCAGCAGCACCCACAAAGACGAGCAGTACTTC,TRBJ2-7,.,12,TRBV5-4,few